These 13 T cell receptor beta chains originate from one sample sequenced in a study of human T cells and chemical hapten exposure. The time point is: patch test 3, about 24 weeks after DPC sensitization. Noted treatment: therapeutic diphenylcyclopropenone sensitization with weekly scalp DPC. TCRdb recomputed calls from the RACE reads with MiXCR, one row per CDR3 protein. In the table there are more than 150,000 distinct CDR3 sequences, under 30% of which are singletons. Source: whole blood, taken in connection with sensitization to the hapten diphenylcyclopropenone (DPC). These receptors were obtained from a woman aged 40 to 49 with alopecia areata. Some clones in this sample may be carry-over from other donors' samples.

The chain uses TRBV20-1 and TRBJ2-7; TRBD2 agrees at 12 bases. Trimming removed 5 bases from V and 5 bases from J; junction bases left unmatched: 10. CDR1 and CDR2 (germline): DFQATT, SNEGSKA (reference sequence). CDR3 length: 15 residues. The CDR3: CSAPPGLAGTNEQYF. In nucleotides, the CDR3 is TGCAGTGCTCCACCCGGACTAGCGGGGACCAACGAGCAGTACTTC.

The V and J genes are TRBV5-1 and TRBJ2-7; 13 bases fit TRBD2. V lost 0 bases, J lost 4 bases, and 7 bases stayed unmatched. Germline assignment: CDR1 SGHRS and CDR2 YFSETQ. This CDR3 is built from 17 residues. The CDR3 is CASSLGWTSGSRYEQYF. The CDR3 DNA follows: TGCGCCAGCAGCTTGGGATGGACTAGCGGGAGTAGGTACGAGCAGTACTTC.

This clonotype was observed a handful of times. CDR3 in amino acids: CASSIRVSNQPQHF. The CDR3 bases are TGTGCCAGCAGTATCAGGGTTAGCAATCAGCCCCAGCATTTT. The V and J genes are TRBV28 and TRBJ1-5; D is perhaps TRBD1 (5 bases). Germline lookup yields CDR1 MDHEN and CDR2 SYDVKM. Trimming left V 5 bases short and J 0 bases short, with 8 bases between. This CDR3 contains 14 residues.

The CDR3 bases are TGTGCCATCAGTGAGGGGACTGGCTACGAGCAGTACTTC. Translation: CAISEGTGYEQYF. The V and J genes are TRBV10-3 and TRBJ2-7; tentatively, D is TRBD2 (6 bases). Looked up from germline, CDR1 is ENHRY and CDR2 is SYGVKD. V lost 2 bases and J lost 3, with 8 bases in between. The CDR3 spans 13 residues.

The rearrangement links TRBV5-1 to TRBJ2-7, with D perhaps matching TRBD1 (6 bases). The V end lost 5 bases, the J end lost 2 bases, and 14 bases lay between the germline ends. Germline V gene lookup returns CDR1 SGHRS and CDR2 YFSETQ. The CDR3 runs 14 residues. CDR3 protein: CASSLQGNTYEQYF. DNA for the CDR3: TGCGCCAGCAGTTTACAGGGTAACACCTACGAGCAGTACTTC.

Worth noting for this clonotype: The junction does not match germline at one end; this may be a read error. The chain employs TRBV9 and TRBJ2-3; 10 nucleotides agree with TRBD2. CDR1 SGDLS and CDR2 YYNGEE come from the germline V gene. CDR3 length equals 18 residues. CDR3 coding DNA: TGTGCCGGCAGCGTAGGGGCTAGCGGGAGCTCTAGCACAGATACGCAGTATTTT. It codes for CAGSVGASGSSSTDTQYF.

V usage is TRBV5-8 and J usage is TRBJ1-4; D is ambiguous. Trimming took 1 base from V and 8 from J, leaving 15 bases between them. CDR1 is SGHTS and CDR2 is YDEGEE in the germline V gene. The CDR3 is 15 residues long. The CDR3 DNA follows: TGTGCCAGCAGCTTGTGGTACACAGCAGAGGAAAAACTGTTTTTT. It encodes CASSLWYTAEEKLFF.

CDR3 sequence reads: CASTAFGSPGANVLTF. In DNA form, the CDR3 reads TGTGCCAGTACTGCGTTCGGGAGCCCTGGGGCCAACGTCCTGACTTTC. The chain couples TRBV19 to TRBJ2-6; D might be TRBD2 (6 bases). Germline V CDR1 and CDR2: LNHDA, SQIVND (reference sequence). The CDR3 has 16 residues. V lost 7 bases to trimming and J lost 2 bases, with 15 bases between them. The full variable domain, in which reference TRBV19 and TRBJ2-6 provide the parts outside the CDR3, is DGGITQSPKYLFRKEGQNVTLSCEQNLNHDAMYWYRQDPGQGLRLIYYSQIVNDFQKGDIAEGYSVSREKKESFPLTVTSAQKNPTAFYLCASTAFGSPGANVLTFGAGSRLTVL.

This clonotype was counted between two and nine times. This chain joins TRBV20-1 and TRBJ2-7, with unresolved D. Germline assignment: CDR1 DFQATT and CDR2 SNEGSKA (reference sequence). V was trimmed by 6 bases and J by 7 bases, leaving 16 bases between them. The CDR3 is 12 amino acids. The CDR3 sequence: CSAPLGSREQYF. Here the CDR3 DNA reads TGCAGTGCCCCCCTGGGCTCCCGAGAGCAGTACTTC.

This clonotype was observed a few times. The J gene is TRBJ1-5, the V gene TRBV5-6, with unresolved D. This CDR3 has 13 amino acids. Germline CDR1 SGHDT, CDR2 YYEEEE. The germline V and J ends were trimmed by 4 bases and 9 bases, with 14 bases remaining between them. Written as DNA, the CDR3 is TGTGCCAGCAGCGTAGCAGACTCCGGGCCCCAGCATTTT. Translation: CASSVADSGPQHF. The whole variable domain, filled in from reference TRBV5-6 and TRBJ1-5, reads DAGVTQSPTHLIKTRGQQVTLRCSPKSGHDTVSWYQQALGQGPQFIFQYYEEEERQRGNFPDRFSGHQFPNYSSELNVNALLLGDSALYLCASSVADSGPQHFGDGTRLSIL.

This clonotype was detected only a few times. Mismatch with germline at one junction end may stem from a read error. J is TRBJ2-3 and V is TRBV7-2; D is perhaps TRBD1 (5 bases). The CDR3 is 16 amino acids. In germline, CDR1 is SGHTA, CDR2 FQGNSA. The CDR3 reads CASSLGSQGSTDTQYF. The CDR3 DNA reads as TGTGCCAGCAGCTTAGGCTCGCAGGGAAGCACCGATACGCAGTATTTT.

This chain uses TRBV6-2 or TRBV6-3 with TRBJ1-4, with 7 bases matching TRBD1. This CDR3 is 14 amino acids long. The germline CDR1 and CDR2 sequences are MNHEY and SVGEGT. Germline trimming cut 6 bases from V and 5 bases from J; bases unmatched to any gene: 6. The CDR3 is CASSRGGANEKLFF. CDR3 bases: TGTGCCAGCAGCCGAGGGGGCGCGAATGAAAAACTGTTTTTT.

This clonotype was counted between two and nine times. This chain links TRBV7-2 with TRBJ1-1; D possibly corresponds to TRBD1 (6 bases). Trimming shortened V by 4 bases and J by 7 bases, and 16 bases separated the two germline ends. Germline loops: CDR1 SGHTA, CDR2 FQGNSA. The length of the CDR3 is 14 residues. Written as DNA, the CDR3 is TGTGCCAGCAGCTCCGGGACATTTGGAAGTGAAGCTTTCTTT. This gives the protein CASSSGTFGSEAFF.